These 8 T cell receptor beta chains were all obtained from the same sample, sequenced in a study of T cell repertoires in cytomegalovirus infection. From the reads, TCRdb called clonotypes with MiXCR, one entry per CDR3 protein. The repertoire includes a few hundred thousand distinct CDR3 sequences, 22% of them detected once, and approximately 18% sits in the top ten. Sample: CD8+ T cells from PBMCs. Source of these receptors: a human donor in good health (CMV status not recorded). Some clones in this sample may be carry-over from other donors' samples.

This clonotype came up a few times. The chain combines TRBV5-1 with TRBJ2-3; D perhaps matches TRBD2 (5 bases). The CDR3 is made up of 14 amino acids. V shed 0 bases and J shed 4 bases, with 9 bases lying between them. CDR1 SGHRS and CDR2 YFSETQ come from the germline V gene. DNA for the CDR3: TGCGCCAGCAGCTTGGAGGGCGGGCCAGATACGCAGTATTTT. Its protein is CASSLEGGPDTQYF.

This clonotype came up a few times. The chain couples TRBV6-1 to TRBJ2-1; D might be TRBD1 or TRBD2, each matching 5 bases. V was shortened by 1 base and J by 4 bases, with 8 bases between the two germline ends. This CDR3 comprises 14 residues. Germline CDR1 and CDR2: MNHNS and SASEGT. CDR3 DNA sequence: TGTGCCAGCAGTGAAGGGGGGAAGTACAATGAGCAGTTCTTC. It is translated as CASSEGGKYNEQFF.

The chain links TRBV19 to TRBJ2-3; perhaps TRBD2 as D (6 bases). This CDR3 has 14 residues. CDR1 LNHDA and CDR2 SQIVND come from the germline V gene (reference sequence). The germline V and J ends were trimmed by 2 bases and 1 base, with 7 bases remaining between them. The CDR3 DNA is TGTGCCAGTAGTATAACGGGAGGCACAGATACGCAGTATTTT. Protein: CASSITGGTDTQYF.

The V call is TRBV6-6, the J call TRBJ2-5; D unresolved. CDR1 is MNHNY, CDR2 SVGAGI, per germline (reference sequence). The CDR3 is 16 residues long. Trimming stripped 0 bases from V and 4 bases from J, with 15 bases between. The CDR3 is CASSYSQDRFPETQYF. The CDR3 DNA reads as TGTGCCAGCAGTTACTCTCAGGACCGTTTTCCAGAGACCCAGTACTTC.

This clonotype came up a few times. DNA of the CDR3: TGTGCCAGCAGTCCGGGACTCCGCCCCAATGAGCAGTTCTTC. Translated, it gives CASSPGLRPNEQFF. The V and J genes are TRBV12-3 or TRBV12-4 and TRBJ2-1; weak D call: TRBD2 (6 bases). The CDR3 is made up of 14 amino acids. The ends were cut back, 5 bases at V and 6 bases at J, with 14 bases in the middle.

The J gene is TRBJ1-2, the V gene TRBV20-1; no reliable D call. Trimming cost V 0 bases and J 4 bases, with 0 bases left between them. The CDR3 sequence is 10 residues long. CDR1 DFQATT and CDR2 SNEGSKA come from the germline V gene (reference sequence). For the CDR3, the DNA is TGCAGTGCTAGAGACTATGGCTACACCTTC. Translating it yields CSARDYGYTF.

Comment on this clonotype: A much larger clone is a single base away; this may be a read error. The genes are TRBV7-6 and TRBJ2-1; 8 bases match TRBD2. Germline V gene lookup returns CDR1 SGHVS and CDR2 FNYEAQ. This CDR3 spans 14 amino acids. CDR3 coding DNA: TGTGCCAGCAGCTTGGTAGCGGGGTATAATGAGCGGTTCTTC. Residues: CASSLVAGYNERFF.

The chain has TRBV5-4 and TRBJ2-3; D not certain. The CDR3 runs to 13 residues. Looked up from germline, CDR1 is SGHNT and CDR2 is YYREEE (reference sequence). V was shortened by 3 bases and J by 1 base, with 6 bases between the two germline ends. This CDR3 is CASSSRGTDTQYF. DNA for the CDR3: TGTGCCAGCAGCTCCCGGGGCACAGATACGCAGTATTTT.